This section outlines one TCR beta chain sequence together with its context. These data are taken from a study of blood T cell repertoires in COVID-19. Profiled with immunoSEQ multiplex PCR; TCRdb holds only in-frame clones, not every one. The top ten clones hold under 4% of a sample with over 45,000 clones, approximately 90% of them seen once. The source is a man aged 40-49 years with COVID-19, enrolled during active disease. Sequencing input: peripheral blood.

CDR3 coding DNA: TGTGCCAGCAGCCACGGGACAGGGGATGGCTACACCTTC. As protein: CASSHGTGDGYTF. The V and J genes are TRBV7-9 and TRBJ1-2; 10 nucleotides align to TRBD1. The CDR3 has 13 amino acids. Germline loops: CDR1 SEHNR, CDR2 FQNEAQ (reference sequence). The V segment lost 5 bases and the J segment 6 bases; nucleotides outside the gene matches: 3.